Shown below are 15 T cell receptor beta chains from a single sample sequenced in a study of OX40 agonist ivuxolimab in advanced cancers. Sequencing was performed with immunoSEQ multiplex PCR; in TCRdb, only in-frame clones are kept and a portion is missing. The sample yields about 76,000 clones, 85% seen once. Sequencing was performed on CD4+ or CD8+ T cells sorted from blood, taken in a trial of the OX40 agonist ivuxolimab. The receptor source for this set is an adult with an advanced solid tumor such as melanoma, head and neck, liver or kidney cancer.

The V gene is TRBV11-3, the J gene TRBJ2-3, with 12 bases that match TRBD2. V lost 1 base to trimming and J lost 2 bases; unmatched junction nucleotides: 7. Germline V lookup: CDR1 SGHNT, CDR2 YENEEA. CDR3 length: 18 amino acids. The CDR3 loop is CASSLVLGLAGPTDTQYF. The CDR3 coding sequence is TGTGCCAGCAGCTTAGTCCTGGGACTAGCGGGTCCCACAGATACGCAGTATTTT. The whole variable domain, filled in from reference TRBV11-3 and TRBJ2-3, reads EAGVVQSPRYKIIEKKQPVAFWCNPISGHNTLYWYLQNLGQGPELLIRYENEEAVDDSQLPKDRFSAERLKGVDSTLKIQPAELGDSAVYLCASSLVLGLAGPTDTQYFGPGTRLTVL.

The gene calls are TRBV7-2 and TRBJ1-3; D perhaps matches TRBD1 (5 bases). The CDR3 sequence is 15 residues long. Germline V gene data show CDR1 as SGHTA and CDR2 as FQGNSA. Deletions cut 3 bases from V and 0 bases from J, with 9 bases between. CDR3 DNA: TGTGCCAGCAGCTTGCAGGGACTCTCTGGAAACACCATATATTTT. Its protein product is CASSLQGLSGNTIYF.

In its sample, this clone was seen a few times. This chain joins TRBV5-1 and TRBJ2-7; 14 nucleotides line up with TRBD2. V was pared by 6 bases and J by 2 bases, with 4 bases of the junction left unmatched. The CDR3 totals 15 residues. From germline, CDR1 is SGHRS and CDR2 YFSETQ. The CDR3 loop reads CASNPGLAGAYEQYF. The CDR3, as DNA: TGCGCCAGCAACCCGGGACTAGCGGGGGCCTACGAGCAGTACTTC.

This rearrangement joins TRBV7-2 to TRBJ1-1; 12 nucleotides match TRBD1. This CDR3 region has 15 residues. With V trimmed by 6 bases and J by 8 bases, 10 bases remained unmatched. Looked up from germline, CDR1 is SGHTA and CDR2 is FQGNSA. The CDR3 DNA sequence: TGTGCCAGCAGAAACGAAATAGGGACAGGGGGCGAAGCTTTCTTT. Its translation is CASRNEIGTGGEAFF.

The rearrangement links TRBV14 to TRBJ2-7, with 9 nucleotides matching TRBD1. The germline gives CDR1 SGHDN, CDR2 FVKESK. V shed 4 bases, J shed 4 bases, and the junction held 8 bases outside the gene matches. There are 15 residues in the CDR3. Here the CDR3 reads CASSLPGQGSYEQYF. For the CDR3, the DNA is TGTGCCAGCAGCCTCCCGGGACAGGGATCATACGAGCAGTACTTC. Filled out from reference TRBV14 and TRBJ2-7, the complete variable domain reads EAGVTQFPSHSVIEKGQTVTLRCDPISGHDNLYWYRRVMGKEIKFLLHFVKESKQDESGMPNNRFLAERTGGTYSTLKVQPAELEDSGVYFCASSLPGQGSYEQYFGPGTRLTVT.

The chain uses TRBV5-1 and TRBJ2-5, with D perhaps matching TRBD2 (6 bases). V lost 4 bases, J lost 4 bases, and 11 bases lay in between. This CDR3 has 13 residues. The germline CDR1 and CDR2 sequences are SGHRS and YFSETQ. The CDR3 sequence: CASSAGSGETQYF. The CDR3 nucleotides read TGCGCCAGCAGCGCGGGGTCCGGAGAGACCCAGTACTTC.

The gene calls are TRBV18 and TRBJ2-6; a possible D gene is TRBD1 (6 bases). There are 17 residues in the CDR3. Germline lookup yields CDR1 KGHSH and CDR2 LQKENI. V lost 1 base to trimming and J lost 0 bases, with 10 bases between them. In nucleotides, the CDR3 is TGTGCCAGCTCACCACTCTTAGGGGGCTCTGGGGCCAACGTCCTGACTTTC. Its translation: CASSPLLGGSGANVLTF. Combining the CDR3 with reference TRBV18 and TRBJ2-6 gives the whole variable domain NAGVMQNPRHLVRRRGQEARLRCSPMKGHSHVYWYRQLPEEGLKFMVYLQKENIIDESGMPKERFSAEFPKEGPSILRIQQVVRGDSAAYFCASSPLLGGSGANVLTFGAGSRLTVL.

The chain joins TRBV7-2 to TRBJ1-1; maybe TRBD1 (6 bases). This CDR3 contains 14 residues. Trimming removed 5 bases at V and 5 bases at J, with 15 bases between. Germline CDR1 is SGHTA and CDR2 is FQGNSA. The CDR3 sequence is CASSPWGGGTEAFF. The CDR3 DNA reads as TGTGCCAGCAGCCCCTGGGGAGGGGGTACTGAAGCTTTCTTT. The whole variable domain, remainder taken from reference TRBV7-2 and TRBJ1-1, is GAGVSQSPSNKVTEKGKDVELRCDPISGHTALYWYRQSLGQGLEFLIYFQGNSAPDKSGLPSDRFSAERTGGSVSTLTIQRTQQEDSAVYLCASSPWGGGTEAFFGQGTRLTVV.

CDR3 sequence: CASSPIRTGGTMILFF. The DNA of the CDR3 is TGTGCCAGCAGCCCGATAAGGACAGGGGGTACTATGATTCTGTTTTTT. This sequence joins TRBV14 and TRBJ1-4; 10 bases agree with TRBD1. Per the germline V gene, CDR1 is SGHDN and CDR2 is FVKESK. The V segment lost 4 bases and the J segment 14 bases; nucleotides outside the gene matches: 16. There are 16 residues in the CDR3.

The chain employs TRBV4-1 and TRBJ2-7; D is ambiguous. In germline, CDR1 is MGHRA, CDR2 YSYEKL. CDR3 size: 15 residues. V shed 0 bases and J shed 1 base, with 10 bases lying between them. CDR3: CASSQEGFRSYEQYF. In DNA, the CDR3 is TGCGCCAGCAGCCAAGAAGGTTTCCGGTCCTACGAGCAGTACTTC.

The V call is TRBV10-3, the J call TRBJ2-2, with D tentatively TRBD1 (7 bases). Germline V CDR1 and CDR2: ENHRY, SYGVKD. V lost 8 bases and J lost 2, with 12 bases in between. The CDR3 totals 14 residues. CDR3 DNA sequence: TGTGCCATCGGCGGGACAGCTAACACCGGGGAGCTGTTTTTT. Its protein is CAIGGTANTGELFF.

This sequence joins TRBV30 and TRBJ1-5; D is possibly TRBD1 (6 bases). Germline loops: CDR1 GTSNPN, CDR2 SVGIG (reference sequence). Trimming removed 0 bases from V and 4 bases from J, with 10 bases in between. The length of the CDR3 is 14 residues. Here the CDR3 reads CAWSVQGTNQPQHF. The CDR3 DNA follows: TGTGCCTGGAGTGTACAGGGAACGAATCAGCCCCAGCATTTT. Filled out from reference TRBV30 and TRBJ1-5, the complete variable domain reads SQTIHQWPATLVQPVGSPLSLECTVEGTSNPNLYWYRQAAGRGLQLLFYSVGIGQISSEVPQNLSASRPQDRQFILSSKKLLLSDSGFYLCAWSVQGTNQPQHFGDGTRLSIL.

This clone was counted once. The rearrangement uses TRBV7-9 and TRBJ2-7, with 7 bases that match TRBD1. This CDR3 has 14 amino acids. Germline CDR1 and CDR2: SEHNR and FQNEAQ (reference sequence). J gave up 3 bases and V 1 base, and 3 bases lay outside the gene matches. The DNA for the CDR3 is TGTGCCAGCAGCTTAGGGAACAGGGGCTACGAGCAGTACTTC. Translation gives CASSLGNRGYEQYF.

The chain has TRBV5-4 and TRBJ2-5; 8 nucleotides line up with TRBD1. CDR1 is SGHNT and CDR2 is YYREEE in the germline V gene (reference sequence). J gave up 5 bases and V 3 bases, and 6 bases lay outside the gene matches. This CDR3 is 14 amino acids long. CDR3 in amino acids: CASSSPGGEETQYF. The DNA for the CDR3 is TGTGCCAGCAGCTCACCAGGGGGCGAGGAGACCCAGTACTTC.

The rearrangement uses TRBV4-3 and TRBJ2-6; the D call may be TRBD1 or TRBD2 (6 bases each). Trimming cost V 0 bases and J 4 bases, with 10 bases left between them. Germline V gives CDR1 LGHNA, CDR2 YSLEER. The CDR3 runs to 16 residues. The CDR3 spells CASSQDWGAGANVLTF. The CDR3 region has the DNA TGCGCCAGCAGCCAAGACTGGGGGGCAGGGGCCAACGTCCTGACTTTC.